Listed here are 25 T cell receptor beta chains from one sample, sequenced in a study of blood T cell repertoires in COVID-19. Profiling relied on immunoSEQ multiplex PCR, and the TCRdb table lists in-frame clones only, not all of them. Found here are over 150,000 clones, roughly 81% of them singletons; the top ten hold roughly 8%. Sequencing was carried out using peripheral blood. The source is a woman aged 60-75 years with COVID-19, enrolled during active disease.

The table lists this clone with a few counts. The V gene is TRBV14, the J gene TRBJ2-2, with a weak D call TRBD1 (6 bases). Trimming took off 5 bases at V and 0 bases at J, with 13 bases between the two ends. This CDR3 contains 16 residues. Looked up from germline, CDR1 is SGHDN and CDR2 is FVKESK. CDR3 amino acids: CASSYKGQSNTGELFF. CDR3 in DNA: TGTGCCAGCAGCTATAAGGGACAATCGAACACCGGGGAGCTGTTTTTT.

The CDR3 reads CASSSYRGNQPQHF. CDR3 bases: TGTGCCAGCAGTAGCTACAGGGGGAATCAGCCCCAGCATTTT. V is TRBV28 and J is TRBJ1-5, with TRBD1 matching 8 bases. Losses at the gene ends were 5 bases for V and 4 bases for J; bases not matched to a gene: 4. The CDR3 runs to 14 residues. The germline gives CDR1 MDHEN, CDR2 SYDVKM.

The chain is built from TRBV7-9 and TRBJ1-4; D is ambiguous. V lost 7 bases and J 6 bases, leaving 6 bases between the germline ends. CDR1 is SEHNR, CDR2 FQNEAQ, per germline (reference sequence). The CDR3 spans 11 residues. Here the CDR3 reads CASTLDEKLFF. DNA of the CDR3: TGTGCCAGCACCCTAGATGAAAAACTGTTTTTT.

The chain recombines TRBV18 with TRBJ1-2; D is ambiguous. Trimming shortened V by 1 base and J by 4 bases, and 10 bases separated the two germline ends. Germline-derived CDR1 and CDR2 are KGHSH and LQKENI. CDR3 length: 14 residues. The CDR3 loop is CASSPQPRSYGYTF. CDR3 nucleotide sequence: TGTGCCAGCTCACCACAGCCCCGGTCCTATGGCTACACCTTC.

The chain combines TRBV7-9 with TRBJ2-3; 7 positions agree with TRBD2. Trimming took 2 bases from V and 2 from J; bases not matched to a gene: 7. The CDR3 runs 16 residues. CDR1 and CDR2 from the germline V gene are SEHNR and FQNEAQ (reference sequence). CDR3 nucleotide sequence: TGTGCCAGCAGCTTAAGGAGCGGGGTTCCCACAGATACGCAGTATTTT. Its translation: CASSLRSGVPTDTQYF.

The V and J genes are TRBV7-9 and TRBJ2-2; 11 bases map to TRBD2. Germline lookup yields CDR1 SEHNR and CDR2 FQNEAQ (reference sequence). The CDR3 is 18 amino acids. V lost 5 bases, J lost 3 bases, and 11 bases stayed unmatched. The chain's CDR3 is CASSPWTSGLRYTGELFF. The DNA of the CDR3 is TGTGCCAGCAGCCCTTGGACTAGCGGGTTAAGGTACACCGGGGAGCTGTTTTTT.

J is TRBJ1-2 and V is TRBV27; 7 nucleotides line up with TRBD1. Trimming took 0 bases from V and 4 from J; bases not matched to a gene: 2. Germline CDR1 and CDR2: MNHEY and SMNVEV (reference sequence). The CDR3 is made up of 14 amino acids. CDR3 protein: CASSLSPGGYGYTF. CDR3 in DNA: TGTGCCAGCAGTTTATCCCCAGGGGGCTATGGCTACACCTTC.

The gene calls are TRBV7-8 and TRBJ1-1; no reliable D call. The V end lost 1 base, the J end lost 7 bases, and 7 bases lay between the germline ends. Germline V gene lookup returns CDR1 SGHVS and CDR2 FQNEAQ. The CDR3 has 12 residues. The CDR3 region is CASSLVRGEAFF. For the CDR3, the DNA is TGTGCCAGCAGCTTAGTTCGGGGTGAAGCTTTCTTT.

The chain combines TRBV21-1 with TRBJ1-1. TRBV21-1 is a pseudogene locus. This CDR3 contains 14 residues. CDR3 sequence: CASSKGGGETEAFF. CDR3 nucleotides: TGTGCCAGCAGCAAAGGAGGGGGGGAAACTGAAGCTTTCTTT.

The chain uses TRBV12-5 and TRBJ2-1; tentatively, D is TRBD2 (6 bases). Germline CDR1 is LGHNT and CDR2 is FRNRAP. The CDR3 has 14 amino acids. V lost 7 bases, J lost 4 bases, and 14 bases lay in between. The CDR3 reads CASAPGEGYNEQFF. DNA of the CDR3: TGTGCTAGTGCCCCGGGGGAAGGGTACAATGAGCAGTTCTTC.

This clone has a single count. The CDR3 DNA follows: TGTGCCAGTAGTCCCCTCAGGATAGCGGGAGTTGGGGAGCTGTTTTTT. Translating gives CASSPLRIAGVGELFF. The chain uses TRBV19 and TRBJ2-2; 9 bases match TRBD2. CDR1 is LNHDA and CDR2 is SQIVND in the germline V gene (reference sequence). The CDR3 covers 16 residues. Trimming cost V 5 bases and J 8 bases; bases outside gene matches: 12. The full variable domain, its missing parts supplied by reference TRBV19 and TRBJ2-2, is DGGITQSPKYLFRKEGQNVTLSCEQNLNHDAMYWYRQDPGQGLRLIYYSQIVNDFQKGDIAEGYSVSREKKESFPLTVTSAQKNPTAFYLCASSPLRIAGVGELFFGEGSRLTVL.

This clone was seen only a few times. The chain is built from TRBV10-2 and TRBJ1-1, with TRBD1 as a possible D gene (5 bases). The ends were cut back, 6 bases at V and 5 bases at J, with 13 bases in the middle. The CDR3 has 13 amino acids. CDR1 is WSHSY, CDR2 SAAADI, per germline. The CDR3 region has the DNA TGCGCCAGCAGCCCCGGGGGGATGACTGAAGCTTTCTTT. Amino acid sequence: CASSPGGMTEAFF.

V is TRBV5-8 and J is TRBJ2-1; D not resolved. There are 12 residues in the CDR3. The germline V and J ends were trimmed by 0 bases and 13 bases, with 11 bases remaining between them. Germline CDR1 reads SGHTS; CDR2 reads YDEGEE. CDR3 sequence reads: CASSLDVGQQFF. CDR3 DNA sequence: TGTGCCAGCAGCTTGGATGTGGGCCAACAGTTCTTC.

This sequence joins TRBV27 and TRBJ1-1, with 9 nucleotides matching TRBD1. CDR1 MNHEY and CDR2 SMNVEV come from the germline V gene (reference sequence). The CDR3 consists of 16 residues. With V trimmed by 4 bases and J by 1 base, 7 bases remained unmatched. CDR3 region: CASSSNPGQGNTEAFF. Here the CDR3 DNA reads TGTGCCAGCAGTTCTAATCCGGGACAGGGGAACACTGAAGCTTTCTTT.

The chain recombines TRBV5-1 with TRBJ2-3; D unclear. The germline CDR1 and CDR2 sequences are SGHRS and YFSETQ. V dropped 1 base and J dropped 6 bases, with 6 bases sitting between them. The CDR3 consists of 12 residues. The CDR3 DNA is TGCGCCAGCAGCTTGCCCTCTGATACGCAGTATTTT. This gives the protein CASSLPSDTQYF.

The rearrangement joins TRBV3-1 (or the pseudogene TRBV3-2) to TRBJ1-1; D perhaps matches TRBD1 (5 bases). The CDR3 totals 14 residues. The germline V gene has CDR1 LGHDT and CDR2 YNNKEL (reference sequence). Between the trimmed V and J ends, which lost 6 bases and 1 base, there was a span of 12 bases. The CDR3: CASSLGLRNTEAFF. CDR3 DNA sequence: TGTGCCAGCAGTCTGGGACTTCGGAACACTGAAGCTTTCTTT.

The V call is TRBV6-5, the J call TRBJ2-1; TRBD2 is a possible D gene (5 bases). Trimming shortened V by 8 bases and J by 0 bases, and 5 bases separated the two germline ends. This CDR3 has 12 amino acids. Looked up from germline, CDR1 is MNHEY and CDR2 is SVGAGI. CDR3 sequence: CASGSSYNEQFF. The CDR3 bases are TGTGCCAGCGGGAGCTCCTACAATGAGCAGTTCTTC.

This chain links TRBV6-5 with TRBJ2-7; 9 bases align to TRBD2. The CDR3 covers 13 residues. J lost 3 bases, V lost 8 bases, and 5 bases had no gene match. The germline V gene encodes CDR1 MNHEY and CDR2 SVGAGI. The CDR3 DNA reads TGTGCCAGCGGATCTAGCGGGGTCTACGAGCAGTACTTC. It encodes CASGSSGVYEQYF.

The V and J genes are TRBV7-8 and TRBJ2-1; no clear D. Germline values: CDR1 SGHVS, CDR2 FQNEAQ. The CDR3 has 12 amino acids. V shed 7 bases and J shed 0 bases, with 4 bases lying between them. The CDR3 region has the DNA TGTGCCAGCACAATCTCCTACAATGAGCAGTTCTTC. Encoded protein: CASTISYNEQFF. Combining the CDR3 with reference TRBV7-8 and TRBJ2-1 gives the whole variable domain GAGVSQSPRYKVAKRGQDVALRCDPISGHVSLFWYQQALGQGPEFLTYFQNEAQLDKSGLPSDRFFAERPEGSVSTLKIQRTQQEDSAVYLCASTISYNEQFFGPGTRLTVL.

V and J are TRBV27 and TRBJ1-2, with 7 bases identical to TRBD1. This CDR3 is 15 amino acids long. Losses at the gene ends were 4 bases for V and 4 bases for J; bases not matched to a gene: 9. The germline V gene has CDR1 MNHEY and CDR2 SMNVEV (reference sequence). CDR3 sequence reads: CASSSPRQGSYGYTF. The CDR3 bases are TGTGCCAGCAGTTCCCCCCGACAGGGTAGCTATGGCTACACCTTC.

The rearrangement joins TRBV18 to TRBJ2-5; 9 nucleotides match TRBD1. J lost 5 bases, V lost 5 bases, and 6 bases had no gene match. The CDR3 is made up of 14 amino acids. Germline V gene lookup returns CDR1 KGHSH and CDR2 LQKENI. Here the CDR3 DNA reads TGTGCCAGCTCATGGGGACAGGGCGCGGAGACCCAGTACTTC. Residues: CASSWGQGAETQYF.

The V call is TRBV27, the J call TRBJ2-5; TRBD1 matches 7 bases. The CDR3 is 15 amino acids. Unmatched junction bases numbered 7, after V lost 5 bases and J lost 1 base. The germline V gene has CDR1 MNHEY and CDR2 SMNVEV (reference sequence). The CDR3 reads CASSTYRGPQETQYF. For the CDR3, the DNA is TGTGCCAGCAGTACCTACAGGGGACCCCAAGAGACCCAGTACTTC.

Written as DNA, the CDR3 is TGTGCCAGCAGCTTGAAACAGGACTATGGCTACACCTTC. The encoded protein is CASSLKQDYGYTF. The chain is built from TRBV11-2 and TRBJ1-2, with D possibly matching TRBD1 (5 bases). CDR1 and CDR2 from the germline V gene are SGHAT and FQNNGV. The CDR3 is made up of 13 amino acids. V lost 3 bases to trimming and J lost 3 bases, with 8 bases between them.

This clone was seen only a few times. The chain links TRBV12-3 or TRBV12-4 to TRBJ1-1; D is perhaps TRBD1 (6 bases). The ends were cut back, 3 bases at V and 7 bases at J, with 9 bases in the middle. The CDR3 spans 12 residues. The CDR3 reads CASSLGHFEAFF. As DNA, the CDR3 is TGTGCCAGCAGTTTGGGACACTTTGAAGCTTTCTTT.

This clone was seen a handful of times. The J gene is TRBJ2-7, the V gene TRBV18, with 8 positions matching TRBD2. Germline V gene sequence: CDR1 KGHSH, CDR2 LQKENI. The J segment lost 2 bases and the V segment lost 3 bases, leaving 6 bases of the junction unmatched. The length of the CDR3 is 15 residues. The CDR3 DNA reads as TGTGCCAGCTCACCCCCAGCGGGGGCCGCCTACGAGCAGTACTTC. It specifies CASSPPAGAAYEQYF.